Reported below is one T cell receptor beta chain. What it binds is not known. The data are from a study of T cell responses to AZD1222 COVID-19 vaccine. Whole-study findings and limits: Just six people given AZD1222 tested seropositive at baseline.

Produced via immunoSEQ multiplex PCR; TCRdb's table is partial and in-frame only. The sample records 110,000 or so clones, around nine tenths being singletons. CDR1 LNHNV and CDR2 YYDKDF come from the germline V gene (reference sequence). This CDR3 has 18 residues. Trimming removed 2 bases from V and 5 bases from J, with 24 bases in between. The sequence derives from an adult who received the AZD1222 COVID-19 vaccine. The sequences come from peripheral blood, collected 28 days after the second AZD1222 dose. This chain links TRBV15 with TRBJ2-5, with D perhaps matching TRBD1 (5 bases). In DNA, the CDR3 is TGTGCCACCAGCAGACCTTCCCGGGCAAGGGGCCGAGCGGAGACCCAGTACTTC. It is translated as CATSRPSRARGRAETQYF. The full variable domain, with the rest looked up from reference TRBV15 and TRBJ2-5, is DAMVIQNPRYQVTQFGKPVTLSCSQTLNHNVMYWYQQKSSQAPKLLFHYYDKDFNNEADTPDNFQSRRPNTSFCFLDIRSPGLGDTAMYLCATSRPSRARGRAETQYFGPGTRLLVL.